Presented here are 10 T cell receptor beta chains from one specimen sequenced in a study of T cells in tumors after PD-1 blockade. Sequenced by immunoSEQ multiplex PCR; TCRdb stores in-frame clones only, minus some. Here the sample spans 5,000 or so clones, around 64% being singletons. The source material was tumor tissue, sampled before anti-PD-1 treatment. The receptor set was obtained from a human donor with cutaneous squamous cell carcinoma.

The chain links TRBV28 to TRBJ1-2; no definite D call. Trimming cost V 6 bases and J 4 bases, with 18 bases left between them. The germline V gene encodes CDR1 MDHEN and CDR2 SYDVKM. The CDR3 sequence is 15 residues long. Written as DNA, the CDR3 is TGTGCCAGCAGCCTAACACCGGGTTTAGCCTATGGCTACACCTTC. It yields the protein CASSLTPGLAYGYTF.

Only one count was recorded for this clone. The chain combines TRBV7-8 with TRBJ2-3, with D maybe TRBD2 (5 bases). V was cut by 5 bases and J by 1 base, with 7 bases left in between. Per germline, CDR1 SGHVS and CDR2 FQNEAQ. The CDR3 spans 13 residues. This chain's CDR3 is CASSRLRTDTQYF. As DNA, the CDR3 is TGTGCCAGCAGCCGACTACGCACAGATACGCAGTATTTT.

The CDR3 nucleotides are TGTGCCAGCAGGCGATACACTGAAGCTTTCTTT. Translation gives CASRRYTEAFF. The chain employs TRBV6-5 and TRBJ1-1, with D unresolved. V lost 6 bases, J lost 3 bases, and 5 bases lay in between. CDR1 and CDR2 (germline): MNHEY, SVGAGI. The CDR3 extends over 11 amino acids.

This chain connects TRBV28 to TRBJ2-3; TRBD2 matches at 12 bases. The germline V gene encodes CDR1 MDHEN and CDR2 SYDVKM. Losses at the gene ends were 4 bases for V and 4 bases for J; bases not matched to a gene: 15. The CDR3 sequence is 19 residues long. The CDR3: CASSYPLRPSGGAPDTQYF. DNA for the CDR3: TGTGCCAGCAGTTATCCCCTCAGACCTAGCGGGGGGGCCCCAGATACGCAGTATTTT.

J is TRBJ1-1 and V is TRBV5-1; no clear D. Germline assignment: CDR1 SGHRS and CDR2 YFSETQ. V shed 4 bases and J shed 7 bases, with 17 bases lying between them. This CDR3 spans 14 amino acids. CDR3 bases: TGCGCCAGCAGCCCTAAGGCGGATACCCTTGAAGCTTTCTTT. Protein sequence: CASSPKADTLEAFF.

This clone has a handful of counts. The CDR3 sequence: CASSEPGQGTYEQYF. As DNA, the CDR3 is TGTGCCAGCAGTGAACCGGGACAGGGGACCTACGAGCAGTACTTC. J is TRBJ2-7 and V is TRBV25-1, with 10 nucleotides matching TRBD1. The CDR3 runs to 15 residues. Germline V CDR1 and CDR2: MGHDK, SYGVNS. With 2 bases clipped from V and 2 bases from J, the junction kept 3 bases outside the gene matches.

The chain couples TRBV7-2 to TRBJ1-2; TRBD1 aligns across 11 bases. CDR3 size: 16 residues. Germline assignment: CDR1 SGHTA and CDR2 FQGNSA. The junction had 1 base not matched to a gene; V was cut back by 1 base and J by 0 bases. CDR3 in DNA: TGTGCCAGCAGCTTAGGGGGACAGGGGGCTAACTATGGCTACACCTTC. Translated, it gives CASSLGGQGANYGYTF.

In its sample, this clone is large. The chain carries TRBV6-1 and TRBJ1-2; D unresolved. CDR3 length equals 15 residues. Germline V gene lookup returns CDR1 MNHNS and CDR2 SASEGT. V lost 0 bases and J 0 bases, leaving 8 bases between the germline ends. CDR3 sequence reads: CASSEATTPNYGYTF. CDR3 sequence (DNA): TGTGCCAGCAGTGAAGCGACTACACCTAACTATGGCTACACCTTC.

Remarks on this clone: Other DNA sequences from this sample encode an identical CDR3 as well. This chain connects TRBV2 to TRBJ1-1; D is undetermined. Per the germline V gene, CDR1 is SNHLY and CDR2 is FYNNEI. V was shortened by 6 bases and J by 3 bases, with 8 bases between the two germline ends. This CDR3 is 12 amino acids long. As DNA, the CDR3 is TGTGCCAGCAGGGGAACCGACACTGAAGCTTTCTTT. This codes for CASRGTDTEAFF.

The chain carries TRBV6-4 and TRBJ2-2; D gene uncertain. CDR3 size: 14 residues. The germline V gene encodes CDR1 MRHNA and CDR2 SNTAGT. With 3 bases removed from V and 2 bases from J, the gap between germline ends came to 7 bases. The DNA of the CDR3 is TGTGCCAGCAGTGAGGTGGAAAACACCGGGGAGCTGTTTTTT. Residues: CASSEVENTGELFF.